This TCR beta chain is drawn from a study of T cell changes during pregnancy in multiple sclerosis. The ends lost 4 bases at V and 7 bases at J; junction bases unmatched: 5. This CDR3 spans 14 amino acids. Germline V gene sequence: CDR1 KGHSH, CDR2 LQKENI. The method was immunoSEQ multiplex PCR; TCRdb's version includes in-frame clones alone and lacks a portion of them. The profile covers about 77,000 clones, with about 93% appearing a single time and 2.6% taken by the ten largest. The receptor's source is a female donor in good health, enrolled as a control in a pregnancy study. Sequencing was performed on peripheral blood, taken after pregnancy. The V call is TRBV18, the J call TRBJ1-5, with 9 nucleotides matching TRBD1. The CDR3 nucleotides are TGTGCCAGCTCACGACAGGGGGATTGGCAGCCCCAGCATTTT. Its translation is CASSRQGDWQPQHF. The full variable domain, completed using reference TRBV18 and TRBJ1-5, is NAGVMQNPRHLVRRRGQEARLRCSPMKGHSHVYWYRQLPEEGLKFMVYLQKENIIDESGMPKERFSAEFPKEGPSILRIQQVVRGDSAAYFCASSRQGDWQPQHFGDGTRLSIL.